This TCR beta chain comes out of a study of early T cells in non-severe SARS-CoV-2 infection. For the study at large: Chains were not paired, and sequencing was done on bulk RNA from unsorted whole blood.

The CDR3 consists of 17 residues. The V and J ends lost 0 bases and 2 bases, in that order; junction bases with no gene match: 10. Germline loops: CDR1 SGHRS, CDR2 YFSETQ. Molecules of cDNA were individually given unique molecular identifiers that were attached to them. TCRdb fed the 5' RACE reads into MiXCR, producing one record per CDR3 protein. The sample includes under 95,000 distinct CDR3 sequences, about 12% of them seen just once. This clonotype appeared many times. The clonotype was recovered from an adult who was a healthcare worker with PCR-confirmed SARS-CoV-2 infection or an uninfected control (not recorded which). The sequenced material came from whole blood. The V and J genes are TRBV5-1 and TRBJ2-7; 8 bases agree with TRBD2. Written as DNA, the CDR3 is TGCGCCAGCAGCTTGGATTATGGTCTAGCGGGTACCTACGAGCAGTACTTC. This gives the protein CASSLDYGLAGTYEQYF.